This T cell receptor (beta chain) was sequenced during a study of cytomegalovirus exposure and HLA in healthy donors. Trimming at V came to 4 bases and at J to 2 bases, leaving 12 bases not matched to a gene. The CDR3 consists of 17 residues. From germline, CDR1 is SGHRS and CDR2 YFSETQ. PCR used 60 Vbeta primers and 13 Jbeta primers. Produced via immunoSEQ multiplex PCR; TCRdb's table is partial and in-frame only. The profile shows more than 95,000 clones, over 75% of them singletons. Of note for this clone: Its antigen is still unknown.

Study-wide results and limits: For cytomegalovirus status, the classifier reportedly gave diagnoses with high specificity and sensitivity. Other equally common chains were less clonally expanded than HLA-associated TCR beta chains, a later analysis showed. Data from an earlier analysis indicated that most TCR beta V segments were productive either about 90% or about 30% of the time.

The sample comprised PBMCs. V usage is TRBV5-1 and J usage is TRBJ2-5; TRBD1 matches at 9 bases. This TCR was sampled from a man younger than 40 in good health and CMV-seropositive. CDR3 DNA sequence: TGCGCCAGCAGCCCGGGACAGGGTGTAGGGCGTCAAGAGACCCAGTACTTC. Amino acids: CASSPGQGVGRQETQYF.